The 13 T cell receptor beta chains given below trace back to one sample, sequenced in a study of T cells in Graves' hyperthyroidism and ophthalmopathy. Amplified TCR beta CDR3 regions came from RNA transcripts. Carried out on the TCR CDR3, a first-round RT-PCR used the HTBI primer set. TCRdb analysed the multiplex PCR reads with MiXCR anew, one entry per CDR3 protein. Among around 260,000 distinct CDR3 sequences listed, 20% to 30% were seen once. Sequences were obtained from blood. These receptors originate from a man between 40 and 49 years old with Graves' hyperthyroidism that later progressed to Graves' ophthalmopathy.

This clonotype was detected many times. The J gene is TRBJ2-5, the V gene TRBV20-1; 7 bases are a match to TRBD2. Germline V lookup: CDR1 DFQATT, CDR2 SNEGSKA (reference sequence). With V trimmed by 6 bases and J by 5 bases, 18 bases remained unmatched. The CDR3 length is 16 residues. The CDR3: CSANLAALGLSETQYF. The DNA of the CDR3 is TGCAGTGCGAATCTAGCGGCCCTAGGGCTGTCGGAGACCCAGTACTTC.

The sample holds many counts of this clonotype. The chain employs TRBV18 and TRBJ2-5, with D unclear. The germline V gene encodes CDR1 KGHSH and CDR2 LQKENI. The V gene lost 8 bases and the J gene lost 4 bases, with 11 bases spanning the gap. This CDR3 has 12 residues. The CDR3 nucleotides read TGTGCCAGCAGTCGACCCGGAGAGACCCAGTACTTC. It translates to CASSRPGETQYF. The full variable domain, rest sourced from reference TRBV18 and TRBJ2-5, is NAGVMQNPRHLVRRRGQEARLRCSPMKGHSHVYWYRQLPEEGLKFMVYLQKENIIDESGMPKERFSAEFPKEGPSILRIQQVVRGDSAAYFCASSRPGETQYFGPGTRLLVL.

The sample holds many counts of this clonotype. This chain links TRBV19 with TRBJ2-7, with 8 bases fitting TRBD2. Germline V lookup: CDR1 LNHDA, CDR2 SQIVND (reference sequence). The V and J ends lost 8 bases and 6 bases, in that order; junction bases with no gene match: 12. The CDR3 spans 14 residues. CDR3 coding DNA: TGTGCCAGTGCCACCGGGGGGGCCCCCCGCGAGCAGTACTTC. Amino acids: CASATGGAPREQYF.

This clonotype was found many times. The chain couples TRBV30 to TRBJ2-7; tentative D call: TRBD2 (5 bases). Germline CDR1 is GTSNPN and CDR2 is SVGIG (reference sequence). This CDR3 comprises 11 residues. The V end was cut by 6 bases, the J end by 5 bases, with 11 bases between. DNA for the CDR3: TGTGCCTGCCCCCGGGGTAACGAGCAGTACTTC. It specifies CACPRGNEQYF. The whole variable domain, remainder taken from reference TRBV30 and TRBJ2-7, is SQTIHQWPATLVQPVGSPLSLECTVEGTSNPNLYWYRQAAGRGLQLLFYSVGIGQISSEVPQNLSASRPQDRQFILSSKKLLLSDSGFYLCACPRGNEQYFGPGTRLTVT.

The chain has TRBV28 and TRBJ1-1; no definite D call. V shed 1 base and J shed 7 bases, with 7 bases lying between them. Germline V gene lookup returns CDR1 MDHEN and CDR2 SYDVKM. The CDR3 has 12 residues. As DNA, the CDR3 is TGTGCCAGCAGTTTATCTCACAGTGAAGCTTTCTTT. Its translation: CASSLSHSEAFF. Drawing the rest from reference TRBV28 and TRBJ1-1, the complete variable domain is DVKVTQSSRYLVKRTGEKVFLECVQDMDHENMFWYRQDPGLGLRLIYFSYDVKMKEKGDIPEGYSVSREKKERFSLILESASTNQTSMYLCASSLSHSEAFFGQGTRLTVV.

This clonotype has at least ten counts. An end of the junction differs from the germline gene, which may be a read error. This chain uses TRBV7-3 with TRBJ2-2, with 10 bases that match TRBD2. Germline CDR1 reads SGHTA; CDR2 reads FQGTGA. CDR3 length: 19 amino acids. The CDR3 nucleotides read TGTGCCAGCAGCTTAAAGGCAGGGAGCGGGAGGGGTTACACCGGGGAGCCGTTTTTT. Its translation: CASSLKAGSGRGYTGEPFF.

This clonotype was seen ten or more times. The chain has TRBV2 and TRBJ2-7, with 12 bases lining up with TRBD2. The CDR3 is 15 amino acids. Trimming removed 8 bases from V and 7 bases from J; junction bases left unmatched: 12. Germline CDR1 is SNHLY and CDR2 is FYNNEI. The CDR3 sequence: CASLYTSGGLEEQYF. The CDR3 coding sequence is TGTGCCAGCCTGTATACTAGCGGGGGGCTTGAGGAGCAGTACTTC.

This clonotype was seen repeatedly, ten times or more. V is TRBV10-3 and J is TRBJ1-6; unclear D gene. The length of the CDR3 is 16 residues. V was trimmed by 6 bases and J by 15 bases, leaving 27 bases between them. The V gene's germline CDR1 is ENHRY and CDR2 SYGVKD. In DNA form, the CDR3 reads TGTGCCATCAGCGAAAGGGAGGGTATCGCGGATGGGGACCTCCACTTT. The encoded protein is CAISEREGIADGDLHF.

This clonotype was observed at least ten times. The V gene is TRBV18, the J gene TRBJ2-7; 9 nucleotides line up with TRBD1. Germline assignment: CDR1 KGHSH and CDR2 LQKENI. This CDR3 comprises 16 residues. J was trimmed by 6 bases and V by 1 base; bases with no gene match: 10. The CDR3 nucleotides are TGTGCCAGCTCACCACAGGGGACAGGGAGAATATCCGAGCAGTACTTC. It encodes CASSPQGTGRISEQYF. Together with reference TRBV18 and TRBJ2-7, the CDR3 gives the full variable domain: NAGVMQNPRHLVRRRGQEARLRCSPMKGHSHVYWYRQLPEEGLKFMVYLQKENIIDESGMPKERFSAEFPKEGPSILRIQQVVRGDSAAYFCASSPQGTGRISEQYFGPGTRLTVT.

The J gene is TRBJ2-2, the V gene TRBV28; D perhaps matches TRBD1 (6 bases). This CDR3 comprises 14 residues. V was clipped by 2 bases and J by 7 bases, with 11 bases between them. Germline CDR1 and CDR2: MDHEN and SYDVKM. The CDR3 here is CASSLGGQIGELFF. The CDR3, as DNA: TGTGCCAGCAGTTTAGGTGGACAGATCGGGGAGCTGTTTTTT.

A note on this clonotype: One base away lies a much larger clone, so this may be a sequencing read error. The CDR3 reads CTSSFAGYEQYF. CDR3 nucleotide sequence: TGTACCAGCAGTTTCGCCGGCTACGAGCAGTACTTC. The chain employs TRBV27 and TRBJ2-7, with unresolved D. The CDR3 contains 12 residues. Germline V gives CDR1 MNHEY, CDR2 SMNVEV (reference sequence).

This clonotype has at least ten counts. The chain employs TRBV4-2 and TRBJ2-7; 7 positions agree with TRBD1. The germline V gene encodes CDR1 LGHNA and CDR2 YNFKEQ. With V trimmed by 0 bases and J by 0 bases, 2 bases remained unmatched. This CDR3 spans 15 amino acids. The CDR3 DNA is TGTGCCAGCAGCCAAGAGGGACAGCCCTCCTACGAGCAGTACTTC. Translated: CASSQEGQPSYEQYF.

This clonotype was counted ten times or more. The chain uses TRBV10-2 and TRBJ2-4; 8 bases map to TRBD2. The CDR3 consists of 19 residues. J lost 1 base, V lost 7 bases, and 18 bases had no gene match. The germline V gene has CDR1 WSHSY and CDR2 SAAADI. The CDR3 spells CASNPTLGPAGVAKNIQYF. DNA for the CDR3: TGCGCCAGCAATCCAACCCTAGGCCCAGCGGGAGTGGCCAAAAACATTCAGTACTTC.